The sample holds a few counts of the clone carrying this T cell receptor beta chain. Its cognate antigen is unknown. The sample belongs to a study of T cells in localized non-small cell lung cancer. Points from the study as a whole: Longer overall survival was linked to higher blood T cell density. Among the tissues sampled, uninvolved adjacent lung had the highest T cell clonality, above tumor. For the top 100 tumor clones, a median about 57 also appeared in adjacent lung.

V trimming: 6 bases; J trimming: 5 bases; junction bases outside the gene matches: 12. The CDR3 sequence is 16 residues long. From germline, CDR1 is MDHEN and CDR2 SYDVKM. The method was immunoSEQ multiplex PCR; TCRdb's version includes in-frame clones alone and lacks a portion of them. This table has about 60,000 clones, roughly 90% appearing once. This TCR was sampled from a woman aged 35 to 69 with stage I lung adenocarcinoma. The V call is TRBV28, the J call TRBJ2-2, with 7 bases aligning to TRBD1. The sequencing used peripheral blood, collected before any cancer treatment. In DNA, the CDR3 is TGTGCCAGCAGCTACCGGACAGGATATTTTACCGGGGAGCTGTTTTTT. It codes for CASSYRTGYFTGELFF.